Each of the 22 T cell receptor beta chains below was sequenced from the same sample in a study of T cell responses to AZD1222 COVID-19 vaccine. TCRdb's copy holds only in-frame clones and misses some; the assay was immunoSEQ multiplex PCR. The table has about 110,000 clones, about 91% seen once. The sample consisted of peripheral blood, taken 28 days after the second AZD1222 dose. The receptors originated from an adult who received the AZD1222 COVID-19 vaccine.

This rearrangement joins TRBV19 to TRBJ2-7, with TRBD2 as a possible D gene (6 bases). V was clipped by 4 bases and J by 3 bases, with 7 bases between them. In germline, CDR1 is LNHDA, CDR2 SQIVND (reference sequence). The CDR3 extends over 12 amino acids. The CDR3 reads CASSTRGYEQYF. CDR3 sequence (DNA): TGTGCCAGTAGTACGCGGGGCTACGAGCAGTACTTC.

The V and J genes are TRBV2 and TRBJ2-7, with D possibly TRBD2 on 6 matching bases. Trimming took off 8 bases at V and 2 bases at J, with 10 bases between the two ends. In germline, CDR1 is SNHLY, CDR2 FYNNEI. The CDR3 covers 12 residues. The CDR3, as DNA: TGTGCCAGCGATGGAGGGGCCTACGAGCAGTACTTC. This codes for CASDGGAYEQYF. Complete variable domain (other parts from reference TRBV2 and TRBJ2-7): EPEVTQTPSHQVTQMGQEVILRCVPISNHLYFYWYRQILGQKVEFLVSFYNNEISEKSEIFDDQFSVERPDGSNFTLKIRSTKLEDSAMYFCASDGGAYEQYFGPGTRLTVT.

The CDR3 DNA follows: TGTGCCAGTGGACCCGGCGCCCCAGATACGCAGTATTTT. This gives the protein CASGPGAPDTQYF. The J gene is TRBJ2-3, the V gene TRBV28; D is uncertain. The ends were cut back, 9 bases at V and 4 bases at J, with 14 bases in the middle. This CDR3 has 13 residues. Germline assignment: CDR1 MDHEN and CDR2 SYDVKM.

CDR3 bases: TGTGCCAGCACCCCCGGGATTTCCTACAATGAGCAGTTCTTC. It yields the protein CASTPGISYNEQFF. This chain joins TRBV28 and TRBJ2-1; D may be TRBD2 (5 bases). The germline V gene encodes CDR1 MDHEN and CDR2 SYDVKM. The length of the CDR3 is 14 residues. V lost 7 bases to trimming and J lost 1 base, with 11 bases between them. The variable domain in full, completed from reference TRBV28 and TRBJ2-1, reads DVKVTQSSRYLVKRTGEKVFLECVQDMDHENMFWYRQDPGLGLRLIYFSYDVKMKEKGDIPEGYSVSREKKERFSLILESASTNQTSMYLCASTPGISYNEQFFGPGTRLTVL.

This clone has a single count. In DNA form, the CDR3 reads TGTGCCAGCAGCGTATTAGCGGAGGGCCGCAATGAGCAGTTCTTC. Translated, it gives CASSVLAEGRNEQFF. The V gene is TRBV9, the J gene TRBJ2-1; possible D gene TRBD2, 6 bases. The germline V gene has CDR1 SGDLS and CDR2 YYNGEE. The V end lost 1 base, the J end lost 6 bases, and 14 bases lay between the germline ends. The CDR3 contains 15 residues.

CDR3 DNA: TGTGCCAGCAGCGTCAGGGGGGGGCCCCCCATAAAGGCCCAGCATTTT. Translation gives CASSVRGGPPIKAQHF. V is TRBV14 and J is TRBJ1-5; 7 bases are shared with TRBD1. This CDR3 region has 16 residues. J was trimmed by 11 bases and V by 5 bases; bases with no gene match: 18. CDR1 and CDR2 from the germline V gene are SGHDN and FVKESK.

The chain has TRBV2 and TRBJ2-7; 9 bases match TRBD1. After removal of 3 bases from V and 5 bases from J, the junction contained 2 bases not matched to a gene. CDR3 length: 13 residues. Germline assignment: CDR1 SNHLY and CDR2 FYNNEI. The CDR3 sequence is CASSEWDRDEQYF. The DNA for the CDR3 is TGTGCCAGCAGTGAGTGGGACAGGGACGAGCAGTACTTC.

CDR3 sequence (DNA): TGTGCCAGTAGGGGAGTAGAAAACACTGAAGCTTTCTTT. Translation: CASRGVENTEAFF. This chain uses TRBV19 with TRBJ1-1; D is unresolved. Trimming shortened V by 6 bases and J by 2 bases, and 10 bases separated the two germline ends. CDR1 and CDR2 (germline): LNHDA, SQIVND (reference sequence). CDR3 length: 13 amino acids.

This CDR3 reads CASSPPPPSGAGELFF. The CDR3 DNA is TGTGCCAGCAGTCCACCCCCCCCCTCTGGCGCCGGGGAGCTGTTTTTT. This sequence joins TRBV28 and TRBJ2-2; D unclear. Germline-derived CDR1 and CDR2 are MDHEN and SYDVKM. Trimming removed 5 bases at V and 6 bases at J, with 19 bases between. The CDR3 totals 16 residues.

DNA for the CDR3: TGTGCCAGCAGCCCCCGGATCCTCACTGAAGCTTTCTTT. This codes for CASSPRILTEAFF. The rearrangement links TRBV7-2 to TRBJ1-1; D remains unclear. The V end lost 5 bases, the J end lost 4 bases, and 11 bases lay between the germline ends. CDR1 is SGHTA and CDR2 is FQGNSA in the germline V gene. This CDR3 is 13 amino acids long.

The CDR3 protein is CASSELGGPRSYEQYF. The CDR3, as DNA: TGTGCCAGCAGTGAACTCGGAGGACCCCGGTCCTACGAGCAGTACTTC. This chain links TRBV6-1 with TRBJ2-7; the D gene is possibly TRBD2 (5 bases). From germline, CDR1 is MNHNS and CDR2 SASEGT. Trimming pared 2 bases from V and 1 base from J, leaving 15 bases between. The CDR3 is made up of 16 amino acids.

Concerning this clone: The junction departs from germline at one end; a sequencing error may be responsible. The chain carries TRBV6-2 or TRBV6-3 and TRBJ2-7; 11 bases are a match to TRBD2. CDR1 is MNHEY and CDR2 is SVGEGT in the germline V gene. This CDR3 comprises 16 residues. CDR3 DNA sequence: TGTGCCATCAGTCGGGGGACTAGCGGAGTTTCCTACGAGCAGTACTTC. Its protein product is CAISRGTSGVSYEQYF.

V gene TRBV9 combines with J gene TRBJ2-5, with 7 bases lining up with TRBD1. CDR1 is SGDLS and CDR2 is YYNGEE in the germline V gene. This CDR3 has 16 amino acids. Trimming cost V 4 bases and J 5 bases; bases outside gene matches: 14. The chain's CDR3 is CASSPQRGQRWETQYF. As DNA, the CDR3 is TGTGCCAGCAGCCCTCAGAGGGGACAGCGTTGGGAGACCCAGTACTTC.

V and J are TRBV28 and TRBJ2-3; D could derive from TRBD1 or TRBD2 (5 bases each). V lost 3 bases and J 1 base, leaving 11 bases between the germline ends. This CDR3 has 15 residues. Germline values: CDR1 MDHEN, CDR2 SYDVKM. This CDR3 reads CASSFGTYRTDTQYF. In nucleotides, the CDR3 is TGTGCCAGCAGTTTTGGGACCTATCGCACAGATACGCAGTATTTT.

The chain carries TRBV18 and TRBJ1-4, with D perhaps matching TRBD1 (6 bases). Germline-derived CDR1 and CDR2 are KGHSH and LQKENI. Trimming cost V 3 bases and J 8 bases, with 10 bases left between them. The CDR3 is 13 amino acids. The CDR3 spells CASSPGHGEKLFF. CDR3 in DNA: TGTGCCAGCTCACCGGGACACGGAGAAAAACTGTTTTTT.

V is TRBV5-5 and J is TRBJ1-2; D gene ambiguous. Germline values: CDR1 SGHKS, CDR2 YYEKEE (reference sequence). V was pared by 0 bases and J by 10 bases, with 10 bases between. CDR3 length: 12 amino acids. CDR3 amino acids: CASSLGKEAYTF. The CDR3 DNA follows: TGTGCCAGCAGCTTGGGGAAAGAGGCCTACACCTTC.

V usage is TRBV27 and J usage is TRBJ2-7, with 8 bases that match TRBD2. The germline gives CDR1 MNHEY, CDR2 SMNVEV (reference sequence). The CDR3 is made up of 14 amino acids. Losses at the gene ends were 7 bases for V and 7 bases for J; bases not matched to a gene: 12. The CDR3 reads CASNPGGAVKEQYF. The CDR3 bases are TGTGCCAGCAACCCCGGGGGGGCGGTAAAAGAGCAGTACTTC.

The chain couples TRBV19 to TRBJ1-1; D is undetermined. Trimming removed 6 bases at V and 5 bases at J, with 16 bases between. In germline, CDR1 is LNHDA, CDR2 SQIVND (reference sequence). The CDR3 spans 14 residues. In nucleotides, the CDR3 is TGTGCCAGTAGCCCACCAAGGGTGAGGACTGAAGCTTTCTTT. Protein sequence: CASSPPRVRTEAFF.

This clone was recorded a few times. The rearrangement uses TRBV2 and TRBJ1-2, with 8 bases aligning to TRBD1. Germline assignment: CDR1 SNHLY and CDR2 FYNNEI. CDR3 size: 13 residues. The V segment lost 7 bases and the J segment 4 bases; nucleotides outside the gene matches: 5. The CDR3 region is CASIGQGVYGYTF. CDR3 DNA: TGTGCCAGCATCGGACAGGGAGTCTATGGCTACACCTTC.

This clone has a handful of counts. This sequence joins TRBV5-1 and TRBJ2-7; 14 nucleotides line up with TRBD2. Per the germline V gene, CDR1 is SGHRS and CDR2 is YFSETQ. J lost 7 bases, V lost 4 bases, and 4 bases had no gene match. The CDR3 contains 14 residues. CDR3 residues: CASSVGLAGDEQYF. The DNA for the CDR3 is TGCGCCAGCAGCGTGGGACTAGCGGGAGATGAGCAGTACTTC.

The table lists this clone with a few counts. The chain joins TRBV3-1 (or the pseudogene TRBV3-2) to TRBJ2-3; D perhaps matches TRBD2 (6 bases). CDR3 length equals 14 residues. V gave up 5 bases and J gave up 6 bases, with 15 bases separating them. The germline gives CDR1 LGHDT, CDR2 YNNKEL (reference sequence). The CDR3: CASSVGRLSDTQYF. CDR3 DNA sequence: TGTGCCAGCAGCGTAGGGAGGCTGAGTGATACGCAGTATTTT.

The chain employs TRBV2 and TRBJ2-7; 8 bases match TRBD2. The CDR3 runs to 16 residues. The germline V gene encodes CDR1 SNHLY and CDR2 FYNNEI. The trim removed 4 bases at V and 0 bases at J, leaving 8 bases unmatched. CDR3 amino acids: CASSASGLAVSYEQYF. CDR3 nucleotides: TGTGCCAGCAGTGCTAGTGGACTAGCTGTCTCCTACGAGCAGTACTTC. Looking up the rest from reference TRBV2 and TRBJ2-7 gives the full variable domain: EPEVTQTPSHQVTQMGQEVILRCVPISNHLYFYWYRQILGQKVEFLVSFYNNEISEKSEIFDDQFSVERPDGSNFTLKIRSTKLEDSAMYFCASSASGLAVSYEQYFGPGTRLTVT.